This entry features one T cell receptor (beta chain) sequence. The entry originates in a study of blood T cell repertoires in COVID-19. Overall study: COVID-19 samples collected from the United States, Italy and Spain covered acute and convalescent phases. T cells, B-cell-depleted T cells, or PBMCs supplied cDNA or gDNA.

In the authors' workflow: Quantification of nucleated cells was approximated via reference gene primer amplification. TCRdb's copy holds only in-frame clones and misses some; the assay was immunoSEQ multiplex PCR. That table furnishes V, J and clone size, whereas the DNA furnished D and trimming. The sample contains 230,000 or so clones, approximately 82% of which appear only once. The TCR originated in a woman between 40 and 55 years old who had recovered from COVID-19. Sequenced sample: peripheral blood.

CDR3: CASSVGWTTSGVFTDTQYF. CDR3 coding DNA: TGTGCCAGCAGCGTAGGATGGACGACTAGCGGGGTCTTCACAGATACGCAGTATTTT. J is TRBJ2-3 and V is TRBV5-4; TRBD2 matches at 11 bases. The ends lost 4 bases at V and 2 bases at J; junction bases unmatched: 15. CDR3 length: 19 amino acids. Germline V CDR1 and CDR2: SGHNT, YYREEE (reference sequence).